This passage covers 2 T cell receptor beta chains from one sample sequenced in a study of control samples from healthy donors and cancer patients. Clones were sequenced by immunoSEQ multiplex PCR, and TCRdb holds only the in-frame ones, with some missing. The sample shows 50,000 to 75,000 clones, nearly 90% of them seen only once. Sequenced: PBMCs. The source is a man in his 60s with colorectal cancer.

The chain recombines TRBV7-6 with TRBJ2-6; 10 nucleotides align to TRBD1. Germline CDR1 is SGHVS and CDR2 is FNYEAQ. V lost 5 bases to trimming and J lost 0 bases; unmatched junction nucleotides: 7. The CDR3 loop spans 18 amino acids. The CDR3 loop is CASSNGQGVGSGANVLTF. CDR3 sequence (DNA): TGTGCCAGCAGCAACGGACAGGGGGTGGGCTCTGGGGCCAACGTCCTGACTTTC. Complete variable domain (other parts from reference TRBV7-6 and TRBJ2-6): GAGVSQSPRYKVTKRGQDVALRCDPISGHVSLYWYRQALGQGPEFLTYFNYEAQQDKSGLPNDRFSAERPEGSISTLTIQRTEQRDSAMYRCASSNGQGVGSGANVLTFGAGSRLTVL.

This clone is a singleton in its sample. The chain links TRBV5-5 to TRBJ1-1; a possible D gene is TRBD1 (5 bases). Trimming left V 0 bases short and J 4 bases short, with 10 bases between. Germline assignment: CDR1 SGHKS and CDR2 YYEKEE (reference sequence). This CDR3 is 14 amino acids long. This CDR3 is CASSLAGFGTEAFF. In nucleotides, the CDR3 is TGTGCCAGCAGCTTGGCAGGGTTTGGCACTGAAGCTTTCTTT.